The present TCR beta chain was sequenced within a study of OX40 agonist ivuxolimab in advanced cancers. Overall study context: Patients achieving partial responses numbered three: one hepatocellular carcinoma case and two cutaneous melanoma cases.

Libraries were prepared by immunoSEQ multiplex PCR; TCRdb keeps only in-frame clonotypes and omits some of them. The data show about 72,000 clones, 85% to 90% seen once. Germline lookup yields CDR1 SQVTM and CDR2 ANQGSEA. The CDR3 contains 12 residues. Trimming stripped 8 bases from V and 0 bases from J, with 11 bases between. Blood draws occurred at baseline, cycle 4 day 1, and cycle 7 day 1. The chain couples TRBV29-1 to TRBJ2-7; no clear D. The clonotype comes from an adult with an advanced solid tumor such as melanoma, head and neck, liver or kidney cancer. The sample in question was CD4+ or CD8+ T cells sorted from blood, obtained in a trial of the OX40 agonist ivuxolimab. CDR3 sequence: CSFRGDSYEQYF. The CDR3 region has the DNA TGCAGCTTTAGAGGAGACTCCTACGAGCAGTACTTC.